A single T cell receptor (beta chain) is shown here with its context. Its antigen is still unknown. This specimen comes from a study of cytomegalovirus exposure and HLA in healthy donors. Use of 60 Vbeta and 13 Jbeta primers characterized the PCR. Data came from immunoSEQ multiplex PCR; TCRdb stores just in-frame clones and leaves some out. This table holds about 130,000 clones, approximately 63% found once. Whereas donors were nominally healthy upon sampling, unrecorded immune exposures were probable. Study-level results: In a later analysis, TCR beta V- and J-gene trimming showed a link to a missense DCLRE1C variant. The study had only CMV serostatus as immune exposure information.

Unmatched junction bases numbered 4, after V lost 5 bases and J lost 8 bases. From germline, CDR1 is SGHVS and CDR2 FQNEAQ. This CDR3 comprises 13 residues. Material for sequencing was PBMCs. The chain joins TRBV7-8 to TRBJ1-4; 8 bases agree with TRBD1. The receptor comes from a woman in her sixties in good health and CMV-seropositive. The CDR3 region is CASSPGQEEKLFF. The CDR3 DNA reads as TGTGCCAGCAGCCCGGGACAGGAAGAAAAACTGTTTTTT.